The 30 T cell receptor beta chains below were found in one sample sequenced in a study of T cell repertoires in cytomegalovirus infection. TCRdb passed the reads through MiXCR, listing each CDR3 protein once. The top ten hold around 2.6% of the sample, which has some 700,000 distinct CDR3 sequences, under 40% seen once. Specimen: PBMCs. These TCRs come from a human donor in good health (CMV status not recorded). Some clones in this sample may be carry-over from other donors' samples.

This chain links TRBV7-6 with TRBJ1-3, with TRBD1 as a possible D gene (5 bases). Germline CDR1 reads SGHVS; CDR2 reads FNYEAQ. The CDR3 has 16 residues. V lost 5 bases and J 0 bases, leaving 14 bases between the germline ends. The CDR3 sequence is CASSPRGGISGNTIYF. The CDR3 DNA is TGTGCCAGCAGCCCAAGGGGTGGAATCTCTGGAAACACCATATATTTT. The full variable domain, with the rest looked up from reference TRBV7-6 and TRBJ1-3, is GAGVSQSPRYKVTKRGQDVALRCDPISGHVSLYWYRQALGQGPEFLTYFNYEAQQDKSGLPNDRFSAERPEGSISTLTIQRTEQRDSAMYRCASSPRGGISGNTIYFGEGSWLTVV.

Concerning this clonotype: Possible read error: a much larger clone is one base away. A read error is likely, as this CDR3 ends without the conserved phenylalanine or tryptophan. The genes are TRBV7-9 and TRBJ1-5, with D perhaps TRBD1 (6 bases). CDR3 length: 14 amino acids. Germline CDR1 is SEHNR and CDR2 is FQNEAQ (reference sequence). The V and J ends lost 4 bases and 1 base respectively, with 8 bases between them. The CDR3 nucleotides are TGTGCCAGCAGCTACGACAGGAGCAATCAGCCCCAGCATTTG. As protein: CASSYDRSNQPQHL.

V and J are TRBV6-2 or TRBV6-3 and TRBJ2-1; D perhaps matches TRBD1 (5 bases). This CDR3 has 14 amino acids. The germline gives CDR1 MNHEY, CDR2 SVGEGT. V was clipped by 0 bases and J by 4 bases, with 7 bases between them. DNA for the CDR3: TGTGCCAGCAGTTACTCAAGACAGTACAATGAGCAGTTCTTC. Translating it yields CASSYSRQYNEQFF.

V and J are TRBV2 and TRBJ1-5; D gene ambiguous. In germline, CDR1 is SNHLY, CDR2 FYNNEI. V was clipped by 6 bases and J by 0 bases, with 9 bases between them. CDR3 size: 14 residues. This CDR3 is CASSNMYSNQPQHF. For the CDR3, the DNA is TGTGCCAGCAGCAACATGTATAGCAATCAGCCCCAGCATTTT.

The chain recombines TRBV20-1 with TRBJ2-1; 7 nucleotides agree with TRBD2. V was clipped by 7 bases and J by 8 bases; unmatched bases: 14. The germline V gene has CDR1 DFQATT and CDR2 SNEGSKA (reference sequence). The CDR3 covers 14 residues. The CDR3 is CSGETSFRYYEQFF. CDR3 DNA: TGCAGTGGTGAGACTAGCTTCCGATACTATGAGCAGTTCTTC.

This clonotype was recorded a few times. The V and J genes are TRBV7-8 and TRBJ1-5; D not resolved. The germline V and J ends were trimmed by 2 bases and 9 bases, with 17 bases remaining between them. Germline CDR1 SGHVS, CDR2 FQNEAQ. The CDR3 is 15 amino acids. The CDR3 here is CASSLSETPTSPQHF. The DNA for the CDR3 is TGTGCCAGCAGCTTATCTGAGACACCTACTTCGCCCCAGCATTTT. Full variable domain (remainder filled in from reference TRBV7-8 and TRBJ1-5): GAGVSQSPRYKVAKRGQDVALRCDPISGHVSLFWYQQALGQGPEFLTYFQNEAQLDKSGLPSDRFFAERPEGSVSTLKIQRTQQEDSAVYLCASSLSETPTSPQHFGDGTRLSIL.

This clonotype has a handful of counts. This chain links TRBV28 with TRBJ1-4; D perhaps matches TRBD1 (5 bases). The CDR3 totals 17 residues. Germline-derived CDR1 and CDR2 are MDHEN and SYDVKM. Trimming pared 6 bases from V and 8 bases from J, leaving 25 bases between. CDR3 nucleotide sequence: TGTGCCAGCAGCCCTTACTCAGGGCAGGGTGTCGGAGAAAAACTGTTTTTT. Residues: CASSPYSGQGVGEKLFF.

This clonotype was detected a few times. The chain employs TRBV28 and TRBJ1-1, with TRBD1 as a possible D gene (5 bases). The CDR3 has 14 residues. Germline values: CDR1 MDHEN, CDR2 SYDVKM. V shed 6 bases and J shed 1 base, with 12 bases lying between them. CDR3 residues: CASRSPGPNTEAFF. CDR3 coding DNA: TGTGCCAGCAGGTCACCAGGGCCGAACACTGAAGCTTTCTTT.

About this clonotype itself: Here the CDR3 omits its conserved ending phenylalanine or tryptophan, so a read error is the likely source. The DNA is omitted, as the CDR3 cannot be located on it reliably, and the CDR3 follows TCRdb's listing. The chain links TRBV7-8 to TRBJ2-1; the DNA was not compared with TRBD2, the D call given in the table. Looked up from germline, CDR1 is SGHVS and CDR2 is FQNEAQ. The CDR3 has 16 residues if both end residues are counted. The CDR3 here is CASSLGTRGSIDEQLL.

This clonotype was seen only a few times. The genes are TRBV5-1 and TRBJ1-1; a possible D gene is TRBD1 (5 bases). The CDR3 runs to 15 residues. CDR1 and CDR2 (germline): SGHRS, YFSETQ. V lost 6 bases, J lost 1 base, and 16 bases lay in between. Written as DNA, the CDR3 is TGCGCCAGCACACAGACGACAGCGACGAACACTGAAGCTTTCTTT. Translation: CASTQTTATNTEAFF.

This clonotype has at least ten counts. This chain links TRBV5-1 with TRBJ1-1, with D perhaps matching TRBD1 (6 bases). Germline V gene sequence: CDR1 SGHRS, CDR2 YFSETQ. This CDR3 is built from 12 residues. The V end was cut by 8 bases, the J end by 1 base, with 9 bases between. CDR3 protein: CASGTSNTEAFF. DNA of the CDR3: TGCGCCAGTGGGACATCGAACACTGAAGCTTTCTTT.

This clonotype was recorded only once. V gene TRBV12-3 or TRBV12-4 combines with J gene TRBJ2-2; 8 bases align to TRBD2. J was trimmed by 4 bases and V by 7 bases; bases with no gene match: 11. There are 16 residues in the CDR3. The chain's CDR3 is CASKTRGGSGTGELFF. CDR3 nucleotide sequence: TGTGCCAGCAAAACCCGGGGGGGGAGTGGCACCGGGGAGCTGTTTTTT.

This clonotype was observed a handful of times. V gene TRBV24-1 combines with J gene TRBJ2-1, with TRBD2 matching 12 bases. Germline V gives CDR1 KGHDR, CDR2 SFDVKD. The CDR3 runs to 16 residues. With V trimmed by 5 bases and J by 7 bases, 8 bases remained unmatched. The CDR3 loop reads CATSAPLAGGLNEQFF. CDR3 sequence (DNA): TGTGCCACCAGTGCTCCCCTAGCGGGAGGGCTTAATGAGCAGTTCTTC.

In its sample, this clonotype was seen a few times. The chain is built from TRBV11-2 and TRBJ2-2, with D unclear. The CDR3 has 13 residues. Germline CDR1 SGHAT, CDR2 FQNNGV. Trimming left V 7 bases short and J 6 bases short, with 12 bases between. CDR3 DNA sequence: TGTGCCAGCACCCTAACTCGATCCGGGGAGCTGTTTTTT. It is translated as CASTLTRSGELFF.

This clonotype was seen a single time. CDR3 sequence (DNA): TGTGCCAGCAGCTCGAAACCGGGACAGGGTCGGGGGGAGCAGTACTTC. Translating gives CASSSKPGQGRGEQYF. This chain joins TRBV7-6 and TRBJ2-7; 9 bases match TRBD1. The CDR3 consists of 16 residues. CDR1 and CDR2 (germline): SGHVS, FNYEAQ. Trimming cost V 4 bases and J 7 bases; bases outside gene matches: 14.

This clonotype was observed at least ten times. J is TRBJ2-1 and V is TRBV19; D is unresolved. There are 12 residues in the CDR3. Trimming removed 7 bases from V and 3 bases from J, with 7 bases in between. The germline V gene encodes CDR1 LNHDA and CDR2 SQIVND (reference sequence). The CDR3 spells CASTSGYNEQFF. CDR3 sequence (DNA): TGTGCCAGTACGAGTGGCTACAATGAGCAGTTCTTC. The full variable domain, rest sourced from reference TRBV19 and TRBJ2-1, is DGGITQSPKYLFRKEGQNVTLSCEQNLNHDAMYWYRQDPGQGLRLIYYSQIVNDFQKGDIAEGYSVSREKKESFPLTVTSAQKNPTAFYLCASTSGYNEQFFGPGTRLTVL.

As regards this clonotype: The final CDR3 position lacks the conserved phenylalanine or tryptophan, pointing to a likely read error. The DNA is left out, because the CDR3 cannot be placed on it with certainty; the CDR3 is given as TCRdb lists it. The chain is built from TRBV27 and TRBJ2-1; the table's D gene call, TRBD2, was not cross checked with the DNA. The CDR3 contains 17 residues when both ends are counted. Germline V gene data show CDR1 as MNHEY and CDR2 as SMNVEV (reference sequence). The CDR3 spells CASSPRASGNSYNEQLL.

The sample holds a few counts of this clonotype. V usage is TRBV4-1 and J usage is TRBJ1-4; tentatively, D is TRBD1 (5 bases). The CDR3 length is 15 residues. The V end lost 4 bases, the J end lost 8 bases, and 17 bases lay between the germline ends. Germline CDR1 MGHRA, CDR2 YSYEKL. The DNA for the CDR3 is TGCGCCAGCAGCCCGGGACCGACGCGGGCGGAAAAACTGTTTTTT. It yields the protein CASSPGPTRAEKLFF.

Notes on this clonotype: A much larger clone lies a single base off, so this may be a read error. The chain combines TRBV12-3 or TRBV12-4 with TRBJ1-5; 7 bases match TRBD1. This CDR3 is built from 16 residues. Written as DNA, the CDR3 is TGTGCCAGCAGCTTAGACAGGGTGGGAAACAATCAGCCCCAGCTTTTT. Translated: CASSLDRVGNNQPQLF.

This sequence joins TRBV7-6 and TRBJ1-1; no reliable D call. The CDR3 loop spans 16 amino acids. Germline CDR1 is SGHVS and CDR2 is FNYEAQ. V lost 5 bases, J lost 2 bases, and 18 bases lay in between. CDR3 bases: TGTGCCAGCAGCACCGACAAGGGAACTCATAACACTGAAGCTTTCTTT. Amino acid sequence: CASSTDKGTHNTEAFF.

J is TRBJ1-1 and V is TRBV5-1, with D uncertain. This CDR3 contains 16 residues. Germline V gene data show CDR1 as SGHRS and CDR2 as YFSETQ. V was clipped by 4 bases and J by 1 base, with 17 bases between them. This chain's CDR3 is CASSETDRVSNTEAFF. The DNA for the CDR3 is TGCGCCAGCAGCGAGACGGACCGTGTCTCGAACACTGAAGCTTTCTTT.

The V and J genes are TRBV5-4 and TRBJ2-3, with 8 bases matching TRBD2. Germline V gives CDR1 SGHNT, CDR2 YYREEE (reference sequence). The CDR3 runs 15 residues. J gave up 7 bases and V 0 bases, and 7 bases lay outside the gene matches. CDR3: CASSLDRQREYTQYF. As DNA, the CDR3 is TGTGCCAGCAGCTTGGATAGACAGCGGGAGTATACGCAGTATTTT.

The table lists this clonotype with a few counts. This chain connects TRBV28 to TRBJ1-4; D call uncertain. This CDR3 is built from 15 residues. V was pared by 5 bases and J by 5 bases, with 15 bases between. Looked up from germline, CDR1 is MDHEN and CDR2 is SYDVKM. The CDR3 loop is CASSGNRENNEKLFF. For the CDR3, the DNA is TGTGCCAGCAGTGGAAACCGGGAAAACAATGAAAAACTGTTTTTT.

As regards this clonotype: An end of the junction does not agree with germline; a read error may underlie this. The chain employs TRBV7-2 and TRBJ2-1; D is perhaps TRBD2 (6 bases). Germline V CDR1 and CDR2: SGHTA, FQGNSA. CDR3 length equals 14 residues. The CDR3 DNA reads TGTGCCAGCAGCCCGGCGACTAGTAGGCATGAGCAGTTATTC. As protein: CASSPATSRHEQLF.

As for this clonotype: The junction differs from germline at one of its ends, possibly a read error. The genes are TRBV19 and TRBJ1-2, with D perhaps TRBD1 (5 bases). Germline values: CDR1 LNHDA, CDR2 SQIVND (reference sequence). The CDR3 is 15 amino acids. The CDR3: CDSSIDGTAVDGYTF. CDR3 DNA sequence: TGTGACAGTAGTATAGATGGGACGGCGGTTGATGGCTACACCTTC.

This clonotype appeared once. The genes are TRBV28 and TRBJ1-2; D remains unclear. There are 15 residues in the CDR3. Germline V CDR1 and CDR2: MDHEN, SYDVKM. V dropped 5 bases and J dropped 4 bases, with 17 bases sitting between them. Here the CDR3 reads CASSPRGSWGYGYTF. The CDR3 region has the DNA TGTGCCAGCAGTCCCCGGGGATCGTGGGGCTATGGCTACACCTTC.

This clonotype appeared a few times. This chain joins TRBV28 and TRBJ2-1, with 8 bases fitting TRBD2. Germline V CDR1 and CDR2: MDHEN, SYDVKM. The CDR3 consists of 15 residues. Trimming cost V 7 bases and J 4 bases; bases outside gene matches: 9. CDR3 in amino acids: CASITSGGPYNEQFF. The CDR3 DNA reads TGTGCCAGCATTACAAGCGGGGGCCCTTACAATGAGCAGTTCTTC.

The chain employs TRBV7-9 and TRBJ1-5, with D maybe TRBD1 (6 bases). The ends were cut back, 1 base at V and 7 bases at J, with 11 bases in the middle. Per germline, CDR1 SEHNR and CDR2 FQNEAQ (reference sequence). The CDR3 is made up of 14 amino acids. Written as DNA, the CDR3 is TGTGCCAGCAGCTTAGTTCCAGGGGAACAGCCCCAGCATTTT. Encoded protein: CASSLVPGEQPQHF.

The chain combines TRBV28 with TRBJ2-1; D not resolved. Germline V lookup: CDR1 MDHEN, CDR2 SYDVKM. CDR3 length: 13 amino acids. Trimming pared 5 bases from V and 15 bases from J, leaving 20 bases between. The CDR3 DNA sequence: TGTGCCAGCAGTCTTGATACTGAGCCTAACATGTTCTTC. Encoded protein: CASSLDTEPNMFF.

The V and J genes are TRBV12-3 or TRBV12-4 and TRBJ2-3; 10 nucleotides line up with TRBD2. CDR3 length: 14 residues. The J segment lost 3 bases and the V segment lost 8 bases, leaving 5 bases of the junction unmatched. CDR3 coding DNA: TGTGCCAGCTCTAGCGGGAGTGCGACAGATACGCAGTATTTT. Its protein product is CASSSGSATDTQYF.